Included here is one T cell receptor beta chain sequence, with context. Antigen specificity is unknown. This entry belongs to a study of OX40 agonist ivuxolimab in advanced cancers. The assay was immunoSEQ multiplex PCR, and TCRdb's table has in-frame clones only and misses some. The data hold tens of thousands of clones, with just over 85% observed a single time. Blood specimens came from baseline, cycle 4 day 1, and cycle 7 day 1. The CDR3 runs 14 residues. Germline V gene data show CDR1 as SEHNR and CDR2 as FQNEAQ (reference sequence). The V end lost 5 bases, the J end lost 4 bases, and 11 bases lay between the germline ends. Study outcomes and limitations: Undetermined was the antigen specificity of the expanded peripheral T cells.

The TCR comes from an adult with an advanced solid tumor such as melanoma, head and neck, liver or kidney cancer. The chain is built from TRBV7-9 and TRBJ2-2; D is undetermined. The starting material was CD4+ or CD8+ T cells sorted from blood, obtained in a trial of the OX40 agonist ivuxolimab. CDR3 sequence (DNA): TGTGCCAGCAGCGACGGGCTGGGCACCGGGGAGCTGTTTTTT. Translation: CASSDGLGTGELFF.